Below, 24 T cell receptor beta chains from the same sample are listed, as sequenced in a study of blood T cells in healthy people across ages (dated by TCRdb to between 2015 and 2017). The library was built by means of 5' RACE. Sequencer: Illumina HiSeq 2500. The second PCR ran for about 6 to 12 cycles and used a J-beta primer mix along with a sample-barcoded 5' primer. TCRdb reprocessing: public reads trimmed at Q25 with fastp, clones called with MiXCR, in-frame beta chains kept. Each record represents a unique CDR3 protein, reported with the most common genes and DNA among its rows. The table for this sample lists about 730,000 distinct CDR3 sequences; around 46% of them were counted only once. Jointly, the top ten make up 20% to 25% of the sample. The sequencing input was blood. The receptors shown here come from an older woman in good health.

This chain links TRBV7-2 with TRBJ2-3; perhaps D is TRBD1 or TRBD2 (6 bases each). There are 16 residues in the CDR3. The germline CDR1 and CDR2 sequences are SGHTA and FQGNSA. The germline V and J ends were trimmed by 5 bases and 0 bases, with 15 bases remaining between them. CDR3 nucleotides: TGTGCCAGCAGCGCCACGGGGGCCCCTAGCACAGATACGCAGTATTTT. Protein sequence: CASSATGAPSTDTQYF.

About this clonotype: One junction end disagrees with the germline gene, perhaps due to a read error. V and J are TRBV5-4 and TRBJ1-2; TRBD1 aligns across 7 bases. The CDR3 length is 13 residues. Germline V CDR1 and CDR2: SGHNT, YYREEE (reference sequence). The CDR3 is CASSWDSFNGFTF. As DNA, the CDR3 is TGTGCCAGCAGCTGGGACAGCTTTAATGGCTTCACCTTC. Using reference TRBV5-4 and TRBJ1-2 for the parts outside the CDR3, the full variable domain is ETGVTQSPTHLIKTRGQQVTLRCSSQSGHNTVSWYQQALGQGPQFIFQYYREEENGRGNFPPRFSGLQFPNYSSELNVNALELDDSALYLCASSWDSFNGFTFGSGTRLTVV.

This clonotype was counted between two and nine times. The V and J genes are TRBV6-1 and TRBJ1-1; 9 bases are shared with TRBD1. CDR1 MNHNS and CDR2 SASEGT come from the germline V gene. Trimming at V came to 5 bases and at J to 3 bases, leaving 13 bases not matched to a gene. The CDR3 has 17 residues. The DNA for the CDR3 is TGTGCCAGCAGTCCGCTCAGGACAGGGGAAAGCGACACTGAAGCTTTCTTT. Encoded protein: CASSPLRTGESDTEAFF.

The rearrangement uses TRBV29-1 and TRBJ2-3; a possible D gene is TRBD2 (5 bases). The CDR3 length is 14 residues. CDR1 and CDR2 from the germline V gene are SQVTM and ANQGSEA. The V gene lost 6 bases and the J gene lost 4 bases, with 17 bases spanning the gap. DNA for the CDR3: TGCAGCGTGGCGCGGGCAAATCGGGCAGATACGCAGTATTTT. Encoded protein: CSVARANRADTQYF.

The rearrangement links TRBV11-2 to TRBJ1-1; perhaps TRBD1 as D (6 bases). Deletions cut 5 bases from V and 3 bases from J, with 13 bases between. Germline V lookup: CDR1 SGHAT, CDR2 FQNNGV. This CDR3 is built from 14 residues. CDR3 loop: CASSPDRMDTEAFF. DNA for the CDR3: TGTGCCAGCAGCCCCGACAGGATGGACACTGAAGCTTTCTTT.

The V gene is TRBV12-3 or TRBV12-4, the J gene TRBJ2-3, with 7 bases aligning to TRBD2. The CDR3 spans 15 residues. J gave up 0 bases and V 6 bases, and 6 bases lay outside the gene matches. Here the CDR3 reads CASRLLASSTDTQYF. The CDR3 bases are TGTGCCAGCAGATTACTAGCGAGTAGCACAGATACGCAGTATTTT.

The chain couples TRBV18 to TRBJ2-1, with D possibly TRBD1 on 5 matching bases. Per germline, CDR1 KGHSH and CDR2 LQKENI. V dropped 0 bases and J dropped 3 bases, with 9 bases sitting between them. The CDR3 sequence is 15 residues long. The CDR3: CASSPPAGLYNEQFF. The DNA of the CDR3 is TGTGCCAGCTCACCACCAGCAGGGCTCTACAATGAGCAGTTCTTC.

V gene TRBV12-3 or TRBV12-4 combines with J gene TRBJ2-7; D remains ambiguous. This CDR3 comprises 12 residues. Between the trimmed V and J ends, which lost 8 bases and 0 bases, there was a span of 8 bases. CDR3 amino acids: CASGPGSYEQYF. Here the CDR3 DNA reads TGTGCCAGCGGGCCAGGCTCCTACGAGCAGTACTTC.

CDR3 residues: CAISESPGLAGLNEQYF. Here the CDR3 DNA reads TGTGCCATCAGTGAATCCCCCGGACTAGCGGGTCTCAATGAGCAGTACTTC. The genes are TRBV10-3 and TRBJ2-5; 11 bases fit TRBD2. CDR1 ENHRY and CDR2 SYGVKD come from the germline V gene. The CDR3 is 17 amino acids. The junction had 17 bases not matched to a gene; V was cut back by 3 bases and J by 11 bases.

The CDR3 region is CASSLVLRGGYNEQFF. DNA of the CDR3: TGTGCCAGCAGCTTAGTACTGCGCGGGGGGTACAATGAGCAGTTCTTC. This chain connects TRBV7-2 to TRBJ2-1, with 8 bases fitting TRBD2. V dropped 1 base and J dropped 4; count of bases not matched to a gene: 6. This CDR3 contains 16 residues. Germline CDR1 SGHTA, CDR2 FQGNSA. Drawing the rest from reference TRBV7-2 and TRBJ2-1, the complete variable domain is GAGVSQSPSNKVTEKGKDVELRCDPISGHTALYWYRQSLGQGLEFLIYFQGNSAPDKSGLPSDRFSAERTGGSVSTLTIQRTQQEDSAVYLCASSLVLRGGYNEQFFGPGTRLTVL.

CDR3 sequence reads: CASRDGENEQYF. DNA of the CDR3: TGTGCCAGCAGGGACGGGGAGAACGAGCAGTACTTC. The V and J genes are TRBV6-2 or TRBV6-3 and TRBJ2-7; possibly TRBD2 for D (5 bases). The CDR3 loop spans 12 amino acids. Germline CDR1 and CDR2: MNHEY and SVGEGT. The V end lost 6 bases, the J end lost 5 bases, and 11 bases lay between the germline ends.

The chain carries TRBV6-5 and TRBJ1-5, with D perhaps TRBD1 (6 bases). V lost 0 bases to trimming and J lost 7 bases, with 10 bases between them. The CDR3 runs 14 residues. CDR1 and CDR2 (germline): MNHEY, SVGAGI. The CDR3 protein is CASSYSGARQPQHF. The CDR3 nucleotides read TGTGCCAGCAGTTACTCGGGGGCTCGACAGCCCCAGCATTTT.

This clonotype was seen at least ten times. The genes are TRBV29-1 and TRBJ2-7; TRBD2 matches at 8 bases. This CDR3 has 12 residues. The V gene end was trimmed by 3 bases and the J gene end by 2 bases; junction bases not matched to a gene: 0. The germline CDR1 and CDR2 sequences are SQVTM and ANQGSEA. CDR3 in amino acids: CSVEGLAYEQYF. The CDR3 DNA follows: TGCAGCGTTGAGGGACTAGCCTACGAGCAGTACTTC.

J is TRBJ2-3 and V is TRBV15; the match to TRBD2 covers 7 bases. From germline, CDR1 is LNHNV and CDR2 YYDKDF (reference sequence). V shed 1 base and J 2 bases; nucleotides not matched to a gene: 9. This CDR3 comprises 17 residues. The CDR3: CATSRVTAGASTDTQYF. CDR3 DNA sequence: TGTGCCACCAGCAGAGTGACTGCGGGAGCCTCCACAGATACGCAGTATTTT.

This sequence joins TRBV13 and TRBJ2-1, with 9 positions matching TRBD2. The length of the CDR3 is 16 residues. V lost 5 bases, J lost 1 base, and 6 bases stayed unmatched. Germline CDR1 reads PRHDT; CDR2 reads FYEKMQ (reference sequence). The CDR3 DNA follows: TGTGCCAGCAGCATCAGACTAGCGGCGTCCTACAATGAGCAGTTCTTC. Amino acid sequence: CASSIRLAASYNEQFF.

This clonotype was detected a few times. The V call is TRBV13, the J call TRBJ2-3; D is possibly TRBD1 (5 bases). This CDR3 comprises 18 residues. The germline CDR1 and CDR2 sequences are PRHDT and FYEKMQ (reference sequence). Trimming took 8 bases from V and 3 from J, leaving 27 bases between them. The CDR3 DNA reads as TGTGCCAGCTCCGAGTACACGAAGTTAAAGGGGCCGACAGATACGCAGTATTTT. This codes for CASSEYTKLKGPTDTQYF. Full variable domain (remainder filled in from reference TRBV13 and TRBJ2-3): AAGVIQSPRHLIKEKRETATLKCYPIPRHDTVYWYQQGPGQDPQFLISFYEKMQSDKGSIPDRFSAQQFSDYHSELNMSSLELGDSALYFCASSEYTKLKGPTDTQYFGPGTRLTVL.

This clonotype was counted only a few times. The rearrangement links TRBV28 to TRBJ2-1; D is uncertain. Trimming took off 3 bases at V and 6 bases at J, with 6 bases between the two ends. Germline V CDR1 and CDR2: MDHEN, SYDVKM. There are 12 residues in the CDR3. The CDR3 loop reads CASSLDPNEQFF. As DNA, the CDR3 is TGTGCCAGCAGTTTGGATCCCAATGAGCAGTTCTTC.

J is TRBJ2-7 and V is TRBV5-1, with D unclear. This CDR3 is 14 amino acids long. V was shortened by 0 bases and J by 1 base, with 8 bases between the two germline ends. CDR1 is SGHRS and CDR2 is YFSETQ in the germline V gene. CDR3 loop: CASSLAKTSYEQYF. The CDR3 DNA follows: TGCGCCAGCAGCTTGGCTAAGACATCCTACGAGCAGTACTTC.

Details on this clonotype: The junction shows a germline mismatch at one end, possibly a read error. CDR3 sequence: CASSELAGHSYNGQFF. CDR3 coding DNA: TGTGCCAGCAGTGAGCTAGCTGGTCACTCCTACAATGGGCAGTTCTTC. The chain carries TRBV25-1 and TRBJ2-1; tentatively, D is TRBD2 (5 bases). This CDR3 contains 16 residues. The germline CDR1 and CDR2 sequences are MGHDK and SYGVNS.

This clonotype was seen more than once but under ten times. The chain combines TRBV5-1 with TRBJ1-6, with D possibly matching TRBD1 (6 bases). Germline CDR1 SGHRS, CDR2 YFSETQ. CDR3 length: 16 amino acids. Trimming shortened V by 6 bases and J by 4 bases, and 17 bases separated the two germline ends. The CDR3 protein is CASTQNPGQYNSPLHF. The CDR3 DNA follows: TGCGCCAGCACCCAAAACCCGGGACAATATAATTCACCCCTCCACTTT.

This clonotype was counted many times. The chain joins TRBV14 to TRBJ2-7; 9 nucleotides match TRBD2. Unmatched junction bases numbered 6, after V lost 4 bases and J lost 2 bases. Germline V lookup: CDR1 SGHDN, CDR2 FVKESK. This CDR3 is 15 amino acids long. The CDR3 spells CASSPGLAMTYEQYF. Here the CDR3 DNA reads TGTGCCAGCAGCCCGGGACTAGCTATGACCTACGAGCAGTACTTC.

In this sample, this clonotype turned up once. Just one base apart from a much larger clone, this may be a read error. The chain couples TRBV12-3 or TRBV12-4 to TRBJ2-7, with 10 bases aligning to TRBD1. The CDR3 loop spans 15 amino acids. The CDR3 region is CAGSLGQGIAYEQYF. The CDR3, as DNA: TGTGCCGGCAGTTTGGGACAGGGGATTGCCTACGAGCAGTACTTC.

This clonotype was counted a few times. V gene TRBV6-7 combines with J gene TRBJ2-1; TRBD2 aligns across 10 bases. TRBV6-7 has ORF status, its function being uncertain. The ends lost 2 bases at V and 10 bases at J; junction bases unmatched: 14. The CDR3 contains 17 residues. CDR3 nucleotides: TGTGCCAGCAGTTACAGGACTAGCGGATATAAAGGGATCGAGCAGTTCTTC. This gives the protein CASSYRTSGYKGIEQFF.

V usage is TRBV6-1 and J usage is TRBJ1-5; D remains ambiguous. Germline CDR1 reads MNHNS; CDR2 reads SASEGT. V was pared by 7 bases and J by 6 bases, with 13 bases between. The CDR3 contains 13 residues. The CDR3 sequence: CASTSHEVQPQHF. As DNA, the CDR3 is TGTGCCAGCACCAGCCACGAAGTTCAGCCCCAGCATTTT.